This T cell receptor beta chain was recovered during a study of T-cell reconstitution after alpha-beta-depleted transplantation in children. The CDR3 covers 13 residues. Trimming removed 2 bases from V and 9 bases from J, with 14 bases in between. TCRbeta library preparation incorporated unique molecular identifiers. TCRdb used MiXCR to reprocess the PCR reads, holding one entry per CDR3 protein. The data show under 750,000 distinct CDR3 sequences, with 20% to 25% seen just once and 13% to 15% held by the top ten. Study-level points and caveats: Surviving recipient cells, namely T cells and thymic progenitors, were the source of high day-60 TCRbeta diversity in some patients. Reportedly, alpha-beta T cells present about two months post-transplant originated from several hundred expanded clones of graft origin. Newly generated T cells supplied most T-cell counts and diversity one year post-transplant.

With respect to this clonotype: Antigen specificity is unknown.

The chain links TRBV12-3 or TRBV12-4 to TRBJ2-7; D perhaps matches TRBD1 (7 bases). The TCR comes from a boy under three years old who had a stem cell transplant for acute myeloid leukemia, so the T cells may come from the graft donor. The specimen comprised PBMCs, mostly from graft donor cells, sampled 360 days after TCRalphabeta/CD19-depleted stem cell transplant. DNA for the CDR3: TGTGCCAGCAGTTTACGGGGGACAGAGGGGCAGTACTTC. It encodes CASSLRGTEGQYF.